This T cell receptor (beta chain) stems from a study of blood T cell repertoires in COVID-19. Authors' analysis steps: Reference gene primers were amplified, and this amplification served to estimate nucleated cell counts. Profiling relied on immunoSEQ multiplex PCR, and the TCRdb table lists in-frame clones only, not all of them. The D gene and trimming were derived from the DNA, and the V and J assignments and clone size from that table. The sample lists 170,000 or so clones, approximately 80% occurring once. This TCR was sampled from a human donor in a cohort sampled during active COVID-19. Sequencing was performed on peripheral blood.

The CDR3 DNA reads TGTGCCAGCAGTTACCCGCCTCGACAGGTTCTAAACGAGCAGTACTTC. The encoded protein is CASSYPPRQVLNEQYF. The J gene is TRBJ2-7, the V gene TRBV6-2 or TRBV6-3; a possible D gene is TRBD1 (6 bases). The CDR3 loop spans 16 amino acids. The V and J ends lost 2 bases and 5 bases respectively, with 19 bases between them. Germline values: CDR1 MNHEY, CDR2 SVGEGT.